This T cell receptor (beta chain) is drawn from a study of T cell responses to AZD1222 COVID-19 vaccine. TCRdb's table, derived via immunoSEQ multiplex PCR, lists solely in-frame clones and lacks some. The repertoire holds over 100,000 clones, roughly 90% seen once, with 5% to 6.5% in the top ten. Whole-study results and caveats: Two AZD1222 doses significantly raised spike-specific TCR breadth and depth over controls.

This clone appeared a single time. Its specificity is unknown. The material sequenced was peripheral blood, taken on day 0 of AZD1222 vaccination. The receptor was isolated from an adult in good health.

CDR3 sequence reads: CASSPPGPQGSSYNSPLHF. As DNA, the CDR3 is TGTGCCAGCAGCCCGCCGGGACCGCAGGGGAGCTCCTATAATTCACCCCTCCACTTT. V gene TRBV7-7 combines with J gene TRBJ1-6; possible D gene TRBD1, 6 bases. The CDR3 covers 19 residues. The ends were cut back, 5 bases at V and 0 bases at J, with 20 bases in the middle. CDR1 is SSHAT, CDR2 FNYEAQ, per germline (reference sequence).